This T cell receptor beta chain originates from a study of vaccination effects on CD4 cells after COVID-19. Study at large: Each participant was administered two doses of either the BNT162b2 or the mRNA-1273 vaccine.

Assay: immunoSEQ multiplex PCR; the TCRdb copy retains only in-frame clones and omits some. The sample lists 35,000 to 50,000 clones, 70% to 85% seen once, with 2.9% in the top ten. Before sequencing took place, the ViraFEST assay used viral peptide pools to expand antigen-specific CD4+ T cells. Isolation of CD4+ T cells took place after 10 days of culture. The study found no prior SARS-CoV-2 infection in the vaccine recipients, who tested negative for nucleocapsid antibodies. To note about this clone: Its antigen is still unknown.

Trimming left V 3 bases short and J 4 bases short, with 13 bases between. This CDR3 is built from 15 residues. In germline, CDR1 is SGHAT, CDR2 FQNNGV. The origin of this receptor is a human donor who received a COVID-19 vaccine. Sequencing was performed on CD4+ T cells from PBMCs cultured with HCoV-NL63 spike peptides, taken before COVID-19 vaccination. The chain carries TRBV11-2 and TRBJ1-5; no clear D gene. The CDR3 here is CASSLSTIPNQPQHF. CDR3 nucleotides: TGTGCCAGCAGCTTGTCGACGATACCAAATCAGCCCCAGCATTTT.